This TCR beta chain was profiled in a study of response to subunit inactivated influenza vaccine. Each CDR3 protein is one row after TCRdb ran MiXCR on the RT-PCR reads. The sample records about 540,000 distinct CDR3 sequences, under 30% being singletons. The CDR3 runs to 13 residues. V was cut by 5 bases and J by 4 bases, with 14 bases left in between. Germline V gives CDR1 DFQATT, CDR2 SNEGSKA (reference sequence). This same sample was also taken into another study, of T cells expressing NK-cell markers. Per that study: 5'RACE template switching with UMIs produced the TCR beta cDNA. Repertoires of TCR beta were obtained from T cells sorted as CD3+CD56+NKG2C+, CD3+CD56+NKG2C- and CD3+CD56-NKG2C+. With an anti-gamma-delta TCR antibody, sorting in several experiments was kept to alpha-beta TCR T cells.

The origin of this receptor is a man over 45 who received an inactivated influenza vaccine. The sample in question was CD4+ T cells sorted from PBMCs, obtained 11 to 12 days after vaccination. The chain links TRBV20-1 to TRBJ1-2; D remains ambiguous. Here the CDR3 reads CSAGRSPSYGYTF. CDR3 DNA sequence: TGCAGTGCTGGGAGGTCCCCTTCCTATGGCTACACCTTC.